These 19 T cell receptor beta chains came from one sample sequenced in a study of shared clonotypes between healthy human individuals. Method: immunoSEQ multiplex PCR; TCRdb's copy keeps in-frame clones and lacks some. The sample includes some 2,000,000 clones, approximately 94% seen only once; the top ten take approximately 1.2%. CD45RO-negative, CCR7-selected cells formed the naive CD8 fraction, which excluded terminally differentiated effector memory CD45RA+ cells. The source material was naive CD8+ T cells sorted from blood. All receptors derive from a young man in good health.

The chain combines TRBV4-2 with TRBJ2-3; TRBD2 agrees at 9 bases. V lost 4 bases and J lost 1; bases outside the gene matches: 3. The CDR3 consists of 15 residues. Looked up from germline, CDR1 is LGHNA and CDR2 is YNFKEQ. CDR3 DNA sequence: TGTGCCAGCAGCCGAAGACTAGCGGGCACAGATACGCAGTATTTT. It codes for CASSRRLAGTDTQYF.

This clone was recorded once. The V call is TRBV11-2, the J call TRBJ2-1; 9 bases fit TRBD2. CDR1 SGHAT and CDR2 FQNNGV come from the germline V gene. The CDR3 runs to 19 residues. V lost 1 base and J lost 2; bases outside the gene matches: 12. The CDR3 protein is CASSLARYNQREAYNEQFF. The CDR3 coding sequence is TGTGCCAGCAGCTTAGCCCGCTATAATCAGCGGGAGGCCTACAATGAGCAGTTCTTC.

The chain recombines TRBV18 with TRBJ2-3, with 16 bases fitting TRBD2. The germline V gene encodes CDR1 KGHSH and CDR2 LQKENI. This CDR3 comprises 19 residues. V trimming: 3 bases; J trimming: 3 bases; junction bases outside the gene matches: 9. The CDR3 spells CASSPHGTSGRAVTDTQYF. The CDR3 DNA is TGTGCCAGCTCACCTCACGGGACTAGCGGGAGGGCGGTTACAGATACGCAGTATTTT.

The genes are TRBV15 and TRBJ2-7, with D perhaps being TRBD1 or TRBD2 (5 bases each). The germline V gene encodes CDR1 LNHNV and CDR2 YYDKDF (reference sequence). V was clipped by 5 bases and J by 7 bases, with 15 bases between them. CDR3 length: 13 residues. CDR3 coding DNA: TGTGCCACCAGCGATCCAGGGACGGGGGAGCAGTACTTC. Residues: CATSDPGTGEQYF.

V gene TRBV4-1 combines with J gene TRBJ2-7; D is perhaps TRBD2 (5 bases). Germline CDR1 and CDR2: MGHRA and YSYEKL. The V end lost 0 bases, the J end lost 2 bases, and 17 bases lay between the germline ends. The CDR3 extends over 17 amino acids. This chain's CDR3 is CASSQEGLAEPPYEQYF. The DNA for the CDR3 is TGCGCCAGCAGCCAAGAAGGGCTAGCCGAACCACCCTACGAGCAGTACTTC.

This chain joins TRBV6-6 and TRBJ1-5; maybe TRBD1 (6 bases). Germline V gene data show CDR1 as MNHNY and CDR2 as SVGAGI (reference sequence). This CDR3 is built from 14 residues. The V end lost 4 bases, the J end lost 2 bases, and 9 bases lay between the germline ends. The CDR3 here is CASSLDSRNQPQHF. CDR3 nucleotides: TGTGCCAGCAGTTTGGACAGCCGCAATCAGCCCCAGCATTTT.

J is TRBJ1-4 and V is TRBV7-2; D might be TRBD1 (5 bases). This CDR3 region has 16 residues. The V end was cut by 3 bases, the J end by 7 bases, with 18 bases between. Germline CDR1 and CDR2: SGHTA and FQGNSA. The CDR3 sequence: CASSLSMWGEGEKLFF. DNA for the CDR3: TGTGCCAGCAGCTTGTCCATGTGGGGCGAGGGTGAAAAACTGTTTTTT. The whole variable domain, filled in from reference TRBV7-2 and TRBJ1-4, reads GAGVSQSPSNKVTEKGKDVELRCDPISGHTALYWYRQSLGQGLEFLIYFQGNSAPDKSGLPSDRFSAERTGGSVSTLTIQRTQQEDSAVYLCASSLSMWGEGEKLFFGSGTQLSVL.

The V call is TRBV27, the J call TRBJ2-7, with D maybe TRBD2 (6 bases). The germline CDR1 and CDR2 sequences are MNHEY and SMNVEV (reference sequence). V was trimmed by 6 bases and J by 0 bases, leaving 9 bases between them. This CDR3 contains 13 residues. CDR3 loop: CASSIAASYEQYF. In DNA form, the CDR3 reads TGTGCCAGCAGCATAGCGGCCTCCTACGAGCAGTACTTC.

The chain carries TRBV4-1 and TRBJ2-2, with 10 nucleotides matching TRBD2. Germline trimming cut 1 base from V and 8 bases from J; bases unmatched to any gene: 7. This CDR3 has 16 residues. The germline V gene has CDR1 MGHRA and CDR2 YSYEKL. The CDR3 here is CASSQGTSGTWGELFF. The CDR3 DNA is TGCGCCAGCAGCCAAGGGACTAGCGGTACCTGGGGGGAGCTGTTTTTT.

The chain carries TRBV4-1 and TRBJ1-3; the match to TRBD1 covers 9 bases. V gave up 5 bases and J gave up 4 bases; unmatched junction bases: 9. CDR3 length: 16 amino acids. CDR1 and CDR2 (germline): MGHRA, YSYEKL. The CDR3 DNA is TGCGCCAGCAGCGACCCGGGACAGGGCGCCGGAAACACCATATATTTT. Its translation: CASSDPGQGAGNTIYF.

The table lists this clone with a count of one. This CDR3 reads CASSLAELSYEQYF. The CDR3 nucleotides read TGTGCCAGCAGCTTGGCTGAATTATCCTACGAGCAGTACTTC. The chain uses TRBV5-4 and TRBJ2-7, with D unresolved. CDR3 length: 14 residues. CDR1 and CDR2 from the germline V gene are SGHNT and YYREEE (reference sequence). V was cut by 0 bases and J by 1 base, with 8 bases left in between.

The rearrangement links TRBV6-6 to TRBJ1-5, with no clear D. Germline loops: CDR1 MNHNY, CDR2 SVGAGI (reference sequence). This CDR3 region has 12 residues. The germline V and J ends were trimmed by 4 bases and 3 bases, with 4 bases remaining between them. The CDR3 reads CASSSINQPQHF. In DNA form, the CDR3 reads TGTGCCAGCAGTTCCATCAATCAGCCCCAGCATTTT.

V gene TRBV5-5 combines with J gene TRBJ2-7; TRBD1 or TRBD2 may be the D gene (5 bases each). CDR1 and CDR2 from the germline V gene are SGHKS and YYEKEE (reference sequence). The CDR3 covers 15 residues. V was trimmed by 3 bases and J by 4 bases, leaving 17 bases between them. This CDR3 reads CASSSGRPSNYEQYF. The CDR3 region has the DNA TGTGCCAGCAGCTCGGGGCGCCCCTCCAATTACGAGCAGTACTTC.

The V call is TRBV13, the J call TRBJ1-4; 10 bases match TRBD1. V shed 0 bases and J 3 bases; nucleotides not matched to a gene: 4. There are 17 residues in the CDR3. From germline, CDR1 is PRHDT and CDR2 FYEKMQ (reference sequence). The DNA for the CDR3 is TGTGCCAGCAGCTTAGGGGGGACAGGGGAAGCTAATGAAAAACTGTTTTTT. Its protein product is CASSLGGTGEANEKLFF.

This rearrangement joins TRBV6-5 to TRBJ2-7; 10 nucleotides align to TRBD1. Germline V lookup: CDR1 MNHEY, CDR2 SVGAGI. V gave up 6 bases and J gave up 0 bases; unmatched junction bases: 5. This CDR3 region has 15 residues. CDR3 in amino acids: CASRPDRGRSYEQYF. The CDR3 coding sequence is TGTGCCAGCAGACCTGACAGGGGGCGCTCCTACGAGCAGTACTTC.

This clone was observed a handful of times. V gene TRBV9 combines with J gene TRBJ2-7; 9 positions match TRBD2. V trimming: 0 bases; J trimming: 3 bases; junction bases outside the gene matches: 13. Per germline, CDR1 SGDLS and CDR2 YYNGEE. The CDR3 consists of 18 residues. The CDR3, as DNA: TGTGCCAGCAGCGTAGGTGCTACCCCCAGCGGGGGGTTCTACGAGCAGTACTTC. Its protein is CASSVGATPSGGFYEQYF.

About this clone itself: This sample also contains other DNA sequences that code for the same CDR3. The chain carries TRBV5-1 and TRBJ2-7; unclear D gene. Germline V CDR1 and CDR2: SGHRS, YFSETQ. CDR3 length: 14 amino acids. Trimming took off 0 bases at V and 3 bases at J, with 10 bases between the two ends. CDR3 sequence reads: CASSLDLGLYEQYF. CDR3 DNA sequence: TGCGCCAGCAGCTTGGACCTGGGTCTCTACGAGCAGTACTTC.

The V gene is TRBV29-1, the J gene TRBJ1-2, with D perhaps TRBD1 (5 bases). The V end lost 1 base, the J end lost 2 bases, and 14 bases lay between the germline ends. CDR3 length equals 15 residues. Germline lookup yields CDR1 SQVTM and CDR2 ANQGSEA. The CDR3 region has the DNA TGCAGCGTTGAAGCCACCCCAGGGCAGAACTATGGCTACACCTTC. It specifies CSVEATPGQNYGYTF.

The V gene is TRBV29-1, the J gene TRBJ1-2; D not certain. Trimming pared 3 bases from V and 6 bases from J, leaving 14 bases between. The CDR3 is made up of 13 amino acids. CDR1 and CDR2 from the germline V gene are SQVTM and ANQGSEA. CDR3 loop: CSVEFGRMDGYTF. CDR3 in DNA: TGCAGCGTTGAGTTCGGTCGAATGGATGGCTACACCTTC.